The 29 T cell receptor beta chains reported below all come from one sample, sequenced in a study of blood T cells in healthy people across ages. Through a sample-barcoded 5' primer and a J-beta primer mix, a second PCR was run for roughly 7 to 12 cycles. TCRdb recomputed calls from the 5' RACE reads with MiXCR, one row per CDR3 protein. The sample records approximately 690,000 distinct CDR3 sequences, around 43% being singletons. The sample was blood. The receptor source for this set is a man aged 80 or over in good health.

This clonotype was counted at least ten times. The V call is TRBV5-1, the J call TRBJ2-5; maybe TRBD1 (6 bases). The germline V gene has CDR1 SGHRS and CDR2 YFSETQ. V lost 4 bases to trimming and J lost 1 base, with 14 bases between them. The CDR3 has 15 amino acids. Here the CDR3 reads CASSPTAGVQETQYF. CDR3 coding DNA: TGCGCCAGCAGCCCCACCGCAGGGGTCCAAGAGACCCAGTACTTC.

Here the CDR3 reads CASSQGRGQGAHYIQYF. The CDR3 coding sequence is TGCGCCAGCAGCCAAGGTAGAGGACAGGGGGCGCATTACATTCAGTACTTC. The rearrangement joins TRBV4-3 to TRBJ2-7; 11 bases match TRBD1. The DNA end favors TRBJ2-4, so the J call may be wrong. The CDR3 consists of 17 residues. Germline V gives CDR1 LGHNA, CDR2 YSLEER.

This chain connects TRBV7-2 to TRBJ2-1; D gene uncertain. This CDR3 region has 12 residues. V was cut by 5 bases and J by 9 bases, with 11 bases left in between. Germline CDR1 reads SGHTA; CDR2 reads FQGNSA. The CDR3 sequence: CASSAEVGEQFF. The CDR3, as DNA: TGTGCCAGCAGCGCCGAAGTCGGTGAGCAGTTCTTC.

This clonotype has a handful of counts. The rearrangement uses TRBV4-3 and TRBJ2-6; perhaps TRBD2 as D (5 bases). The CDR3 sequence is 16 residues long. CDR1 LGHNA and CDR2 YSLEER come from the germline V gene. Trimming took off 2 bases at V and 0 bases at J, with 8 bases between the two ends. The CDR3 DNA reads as TGCGCCAGCAGCCAACTGGGAGACTCTGGGGCCAACGTCCTGACTTTC. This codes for CASSQLGDSGANVLTF.

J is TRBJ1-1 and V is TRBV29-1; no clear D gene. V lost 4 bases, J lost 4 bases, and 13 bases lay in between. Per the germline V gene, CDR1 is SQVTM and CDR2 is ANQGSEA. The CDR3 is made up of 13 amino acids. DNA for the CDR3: TGCAGCGTTGGGGCGGGGATCGGCACTGAAGCTTTCTTT. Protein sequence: CSVGAGIGTEAFF.

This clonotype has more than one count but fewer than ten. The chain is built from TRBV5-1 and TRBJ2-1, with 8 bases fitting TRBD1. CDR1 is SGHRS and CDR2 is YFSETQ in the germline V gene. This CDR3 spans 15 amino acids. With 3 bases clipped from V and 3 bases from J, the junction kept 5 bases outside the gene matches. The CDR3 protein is CASSWGQANYNEQFF. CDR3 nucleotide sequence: TGCGCCAGCAGCTGGGGACAGGCGAACTACAATGAGCAGTTCTTC.

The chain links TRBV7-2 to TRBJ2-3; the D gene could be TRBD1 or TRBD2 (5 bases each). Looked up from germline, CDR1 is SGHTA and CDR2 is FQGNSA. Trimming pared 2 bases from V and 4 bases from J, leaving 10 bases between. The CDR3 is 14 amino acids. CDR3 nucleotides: TGTGCCAGCAGCTTAAGGGACCCCTCAGATACGCAGTATTTT. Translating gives CASSLRDPSDTQYF.

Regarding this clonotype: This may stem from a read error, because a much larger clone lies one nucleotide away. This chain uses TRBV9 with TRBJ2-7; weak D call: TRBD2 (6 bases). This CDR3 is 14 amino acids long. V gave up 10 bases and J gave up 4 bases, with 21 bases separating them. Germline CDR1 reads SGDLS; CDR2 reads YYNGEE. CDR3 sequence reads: CAWRDRSRGYEQYF. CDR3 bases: TGTGCCTGGAGGGACCGTTCCAGAGGGTACGAGCAGTACTTC. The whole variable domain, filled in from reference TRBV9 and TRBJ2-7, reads DSGVTQTPKHLITATGQRVTLRCSPRSGDLSVYWYQQSLDQGLQFLIQYYNGEERAKGNILERFSAQQFPDLHSELNLSSLELGDSALYFCAWRDRSRGYEQYFGPGTRLTVT.

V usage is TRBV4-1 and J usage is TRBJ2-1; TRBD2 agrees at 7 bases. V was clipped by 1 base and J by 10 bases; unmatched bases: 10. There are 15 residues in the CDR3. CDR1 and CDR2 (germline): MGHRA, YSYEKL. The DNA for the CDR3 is TGCGCCAGCAGCCAAGGGGGTCTAAGCGGGGCCGAGCAGTTCTTC. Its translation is CASSQGGLSGAEQFF.

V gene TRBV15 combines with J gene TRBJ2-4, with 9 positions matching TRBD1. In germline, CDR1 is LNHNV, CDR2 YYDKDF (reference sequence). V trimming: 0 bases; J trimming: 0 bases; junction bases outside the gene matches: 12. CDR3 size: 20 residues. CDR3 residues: CATSRDRTGVYVIAKNIQYF. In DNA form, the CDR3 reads TGTGCCACCAGCAGAGACAGGACAGGGGTTTATGTAATAGCCAAAAACATTCAGTACTTC. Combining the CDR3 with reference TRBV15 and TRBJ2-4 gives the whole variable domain DAMVIQNPRYQVTQFGKPVTLSCSQTLNHNVMYWYQQKSSQAPKLLFHYYDKDFNNEADTPDNFQSRRPNTSFCFLDIRSPGLGDTAMYLCATSRDRTGVYVIAKNIQYFGAGTRLSVL.

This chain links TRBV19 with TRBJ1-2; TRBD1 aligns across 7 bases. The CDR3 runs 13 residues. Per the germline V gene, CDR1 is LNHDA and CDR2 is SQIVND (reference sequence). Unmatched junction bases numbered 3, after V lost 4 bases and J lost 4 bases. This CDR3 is CASSRTGVYGYTF. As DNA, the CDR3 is TGTGCCAGTAGTAGAACAGGGGTCTATGGCTACACCTTC.

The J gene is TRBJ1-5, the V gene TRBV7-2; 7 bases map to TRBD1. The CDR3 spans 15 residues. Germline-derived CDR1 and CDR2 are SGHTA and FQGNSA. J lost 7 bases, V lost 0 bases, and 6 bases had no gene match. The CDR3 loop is CASSLAGGARQPQHF. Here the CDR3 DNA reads TGTGCCAGCAGCTTAGCAGGGGGCGCGCGGCAGCCCCAGCATTTT.

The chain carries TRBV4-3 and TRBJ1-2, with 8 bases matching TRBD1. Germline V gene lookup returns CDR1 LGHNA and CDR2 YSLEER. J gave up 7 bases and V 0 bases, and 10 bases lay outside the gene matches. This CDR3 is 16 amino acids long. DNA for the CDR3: TGCGCCAGCAGCCAAGATCATTACCAGGGGGCCTCTGGCTACACCTTC. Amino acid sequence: CASSQDHYQGASGYTF.

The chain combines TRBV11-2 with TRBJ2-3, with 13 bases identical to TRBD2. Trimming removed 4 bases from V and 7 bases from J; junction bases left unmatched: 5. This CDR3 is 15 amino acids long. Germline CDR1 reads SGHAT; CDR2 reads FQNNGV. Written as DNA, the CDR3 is TGTGCCAGCAGCTCAGGGACTAGCGGGGAGAATACGCAGTATTTT. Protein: CASSSGTSGENTQYF.

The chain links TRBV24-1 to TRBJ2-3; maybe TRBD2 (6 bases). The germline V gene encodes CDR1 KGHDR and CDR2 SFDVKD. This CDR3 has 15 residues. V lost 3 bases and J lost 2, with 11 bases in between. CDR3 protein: CATSDVADHTDTQYF. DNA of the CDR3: TGTGCCACCAGTGATGTAGCGGACCACACAGATACGCAGTATTTT.

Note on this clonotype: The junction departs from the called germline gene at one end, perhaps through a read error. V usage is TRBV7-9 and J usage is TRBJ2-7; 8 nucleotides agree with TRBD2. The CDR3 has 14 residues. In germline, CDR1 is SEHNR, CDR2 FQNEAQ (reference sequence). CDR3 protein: CVSSGRGASYEQYF. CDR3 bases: TGTGTCAGCAGCGGGCGGGGGGCTTCCTACGAGCAGTACTTC. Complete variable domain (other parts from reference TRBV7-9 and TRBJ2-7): DTGVSQNPRHKITKRGQNVTFRCDPISEHNRLYWYRQTLGQGPEFLTYFQNEAQLEKSRLLSDRFSAERPKGSFSTLEIQRTEQGDSAMYLCVSSGRGASYEQYFGPGTRLTVT.

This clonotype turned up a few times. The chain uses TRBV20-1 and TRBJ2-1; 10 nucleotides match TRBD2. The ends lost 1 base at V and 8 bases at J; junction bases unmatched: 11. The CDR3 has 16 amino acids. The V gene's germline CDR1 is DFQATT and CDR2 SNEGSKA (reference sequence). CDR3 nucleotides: TGCAGTGCTAGAGGTCGGGGAAGCGGGAGGGGGGATGAGCAGTTCTTC. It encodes CSARGRGSGRGDEQFF.

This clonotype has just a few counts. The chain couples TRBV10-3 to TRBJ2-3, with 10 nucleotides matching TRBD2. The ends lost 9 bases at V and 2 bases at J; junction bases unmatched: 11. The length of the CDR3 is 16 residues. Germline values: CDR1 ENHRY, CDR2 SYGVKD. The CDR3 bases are TGTGCCATAGGACAGGGCCTAGCGGGGGCCACAGATACGCAGTATTTT. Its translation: CAIGQGLAGATDTQYF.

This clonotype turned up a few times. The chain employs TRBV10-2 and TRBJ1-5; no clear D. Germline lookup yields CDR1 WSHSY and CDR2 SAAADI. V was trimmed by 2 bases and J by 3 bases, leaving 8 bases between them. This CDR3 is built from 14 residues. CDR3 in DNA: TGCGCCAGCAGTGAGGGACGGAACAATCAGCCCCAGCATTTT. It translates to CASSEGRNNQPQHF.

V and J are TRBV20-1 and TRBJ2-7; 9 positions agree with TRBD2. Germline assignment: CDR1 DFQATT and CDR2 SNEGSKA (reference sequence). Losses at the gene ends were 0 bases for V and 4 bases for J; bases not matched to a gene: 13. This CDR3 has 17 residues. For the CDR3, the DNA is TGCAGTGCTAGAGATCTACTTAGCGGGAGCCTTGGGTACGAGCAGTACTTC. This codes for CSARDLLSGSLGYEQYF.

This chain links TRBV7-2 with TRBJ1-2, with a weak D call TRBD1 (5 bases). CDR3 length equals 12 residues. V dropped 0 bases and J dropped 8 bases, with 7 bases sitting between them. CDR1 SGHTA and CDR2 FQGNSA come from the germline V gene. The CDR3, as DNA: TGTGCCAGCAGCTTAGCCCAGGGCGGCTACACCTTC. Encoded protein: CASSLAQGGYTF.

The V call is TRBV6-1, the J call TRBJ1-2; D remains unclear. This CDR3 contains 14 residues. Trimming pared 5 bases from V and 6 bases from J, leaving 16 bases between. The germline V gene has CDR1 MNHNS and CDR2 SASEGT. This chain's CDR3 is CASSPPATGNGYTF. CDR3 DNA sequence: TGTGCCAGCAGTCCCCCGGCGACGGGGAATGGCTACACCTTC.

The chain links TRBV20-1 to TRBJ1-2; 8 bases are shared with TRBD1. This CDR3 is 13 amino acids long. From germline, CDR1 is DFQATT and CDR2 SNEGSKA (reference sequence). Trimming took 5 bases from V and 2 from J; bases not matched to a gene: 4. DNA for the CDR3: TGCAGTGCTTTAGGACAGGGAAACTATGGCTACACCTTC. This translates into CSALGQGNYGYTF.

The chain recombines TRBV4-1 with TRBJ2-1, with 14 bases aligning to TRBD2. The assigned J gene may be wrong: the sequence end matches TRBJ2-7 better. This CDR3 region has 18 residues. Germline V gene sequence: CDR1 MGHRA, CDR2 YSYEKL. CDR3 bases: TGCGCCAGCAGCCGTAGACTAGCGGGAGGGCCCTCCTACAATGAGCAGTACTTC. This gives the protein CASSRRLAGGPSYNEQYF.

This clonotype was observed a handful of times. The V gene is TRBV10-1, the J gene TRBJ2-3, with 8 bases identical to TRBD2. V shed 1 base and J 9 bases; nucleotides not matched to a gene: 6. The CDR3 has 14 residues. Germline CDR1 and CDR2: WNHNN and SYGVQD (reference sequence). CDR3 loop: CASSEYGGASTQYF. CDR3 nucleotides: TGCGCCAGCAGTGAGTACGGGGGGGCCTCGACGCAGTATTTT.

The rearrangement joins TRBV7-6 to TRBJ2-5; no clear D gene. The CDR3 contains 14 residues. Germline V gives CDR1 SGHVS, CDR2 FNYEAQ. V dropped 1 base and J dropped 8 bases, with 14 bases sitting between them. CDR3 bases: TGTGCCAGCAGCTTAGTAGGGCAAGAACGAACCCAGTACTTC. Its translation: CASSLVGQERTQYF.

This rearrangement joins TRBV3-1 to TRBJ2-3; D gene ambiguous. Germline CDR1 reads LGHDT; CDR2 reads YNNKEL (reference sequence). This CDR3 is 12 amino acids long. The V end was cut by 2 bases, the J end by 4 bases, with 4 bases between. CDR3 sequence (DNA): TGTGCCAGCAGCCAAAGGTCAGATACGCAGTATTTT. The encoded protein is CASSQRSDTQYF.

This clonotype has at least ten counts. CDR3 sequence: CSANQGGDYLTEAFF. The CDR3 coding sequence is TGCAGTGCTAATCAGGGGGGGGACTACCTCACTGAAGCTTTCTTT. V gene TRBV20-1 combines with J gene TRBJ1-1; TRBD1 aligns across 7 bases. The CDR3 loop spans 15 amino acids. Germline loops: CDR1 DFQATT, CDR2 SNEGSKA (reference sequence). With V trimmed by 4 bases and J by 4 bases, 12 bases remained unmatched.

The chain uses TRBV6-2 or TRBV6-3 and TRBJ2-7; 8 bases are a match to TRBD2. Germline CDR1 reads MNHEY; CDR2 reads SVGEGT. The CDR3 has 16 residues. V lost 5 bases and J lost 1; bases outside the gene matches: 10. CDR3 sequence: CASSPQTSGRSYEQYF. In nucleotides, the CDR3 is TGTGCCAGCAGTCCCCAAACTAGCGGACGATCCTACGAGCAGTACTTC.